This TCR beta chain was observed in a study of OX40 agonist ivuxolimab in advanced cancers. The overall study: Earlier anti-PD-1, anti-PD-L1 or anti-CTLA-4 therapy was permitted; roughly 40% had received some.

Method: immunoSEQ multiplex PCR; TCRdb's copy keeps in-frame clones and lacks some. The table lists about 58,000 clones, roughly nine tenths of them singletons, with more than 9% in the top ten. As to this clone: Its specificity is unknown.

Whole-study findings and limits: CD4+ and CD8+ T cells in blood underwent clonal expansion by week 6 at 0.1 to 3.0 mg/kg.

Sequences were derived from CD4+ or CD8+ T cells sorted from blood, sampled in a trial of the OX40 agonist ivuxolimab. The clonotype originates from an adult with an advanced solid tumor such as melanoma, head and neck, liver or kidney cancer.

CDR3 region: CASSRTSGRALEQYF. In DNA, the CDR3 is TGCGCCAGCAGTCGAACTAGCGGGAGGGCTTTAGAGCAGTACTTC. The gene calls are TRBV10-2 and TRBJ2-7; 13 nucleotides match TRBD2. CDR1 WSHSY and CDR2 SAAADI come from the germline V gene. The CDR3 is 15 amino acids. Trimming removed 5 bases from V and 7 bases from J; junction bases left unmatched: 8.